Below are 20 T cell receptor beta chains sequenced from a single sample in a study of CD8+CD57+ T cells in acquired aplastic anemia. TCR beta VDJ combinations and CDR3 sequences were profiled from genomic DNA. TCRdb reprocessed the reads with MiXCR, giving one entry per CDR3 protein. The sample shows 150,000 to 200,000 distinct CDR3 sequences, about 60% of them seen only once. Sequenced sample: sorted CD4+, CD8+, or CD8+CD57+ T cells (not recorded which) from PBMCs. These receptors came from a human donor in good health.

This clonotype has more than one count but fewer than ten. The genes are TRBV2 and TRBJ2-1; D not certain. CDR1 and CDR2 from the germline V gene are SNHLY and FYNNEI. Between the trimmed V and J ends, which lost 6 bases and 4 bases, there was a span of 7 bases. There are 12 residues in the CDR3. As DNA, the CDR3 is TGTGCCAGCAGAACAGAATACAATGAGCAGTTCTTC. It encodes CASRTEYNEQFF.

This chain links TRBV9 with TRBJ1-1, with 11 bases aligning to TRBD1. The CDR3 length is 15 residues. Per germline, CDR1 SGDLS and CDR2 YYNGEE. V was pared by 2 bases and J by 6 bases, with 6 bases of the junction left unmatched. The CDR3 protein is CASSVGGQGVSEAFF. Written as DNA, the CDR3 is TGTGCCAGCAGCGTCGGGGGACAGGGGGTTTCTGAAGCTTTCTTT.

This clonotype was counted at least ten times. The chain joins TRBV5-6 to TRBJ2-7; the D is unclear. This CDR3 spans 13 amino acids. The V gene lost 0 bases and the J gene lost 3 bases, with 7 bases spanning the gap. Germline V gene sequence: CDR1 SGHDT, CDR2 YYEEEE. The CDR3, as DNA: TGTGCCAGCAGCTTGGGGGCAGGCTACGAGCAGTACTTC. This gives the protein CASSLGAGYEQYF.

The gene calls are TRBV9 and TRBJ1-1; 9 bases are shared with TRBD1. The CDR3 spans 14 residues. From germline, CDR1 is SGDLS and CDR2 YYNGEE. V dropped 4 bases and J dropped 1; count of bases not matched to a gene: 2. In nucleotides, the CDR3 is TGTGCCAGCAGCTCACAGGGGGCGAACACTGAAGCTTTCTTT. Protein: CASSSQGANTEAFF.

V and J are TRBV5-1 and TRBJ1-6, with TRBD1 matching over 12 bases. This CDR3 spans 16 amino acids. The junction had 2 bases not matched to a gene; V was cut back by 0 bases and J by 7 bases. In germline, CDR1 is SGHRS, CDR2 YFSETQ. The chain's CDR3 is CASSLEGQGANSPLHF. The CDR3 DNA sequence: TGCGCCAGCAGCTTGGAGGGACAGGGGGCCAATTCACCCCTCCACTTT.

The chain couples TRBV7-2 to TRBJ2-4; a possible D gene is TRBD1 (6 bases). V was trimmed by 1 base and J by 12 bases, leaving 10 bases between them. CDR3 length: 12 amino acids. Germline loops: CDR1 SGHTA, CDR2 FQGNSA. CDR3 amino acids: CASSLVRGHQYF. The CDR3 DNA is TGTGCCAGCAGCTTAGTAAGGGGACATCAGTACTTC.

The V gene is TRBV7-2, the J gene TRBJ2-7; 10 nucleotides match TRBD1. Germline CDR1 and CDR2: SGHTA and FQGNSA. This CDR3 has 15 amino acids. V trimming: 6 bases; J trimming: 3 bases; junction bases outside the gene matches: 8. In DNA, the CDR3 is TGTGCCAGCAGGGCCGGGACAGGGGTGATCTACGAGCAGTACTTC. Protein product: CASRAGTGVIYEQYF.

The rearrangement links TRBV11-2 to TRBJ2-5, with D perhaps matching TRBD1 or TRBD2 (5 bases each). CDR1 and CDR2 from the germline V gene are SGHAT and FQNNGV. Between the trimmed V and J ends, which lost 4 bases and 5 bases, there was a span of 29 bases. The CDR3 consists of 19 residues. The CDR3 sequence is CASSSPRSGTRATWETQYF. The CDR3 DNA follows: TGTGCCAGCAGCTCCCCGCGTTCCGGGACCAGGGCGACTTGGGAGACCCAGTACTTC.

This clonotype was observed many times. The chain has TRBV20-1 and TRBJ1-3, with 7 bases matching TRBD1. Germline CDR1 reads DFQATT; CDR2 reads SNEGSKA (reference sequence). The length of the CDR3 is 14 residues. V lost 1 base, J lost 7 bases, and 7 bases stayed unmatched. As DNA, the CDR3 is TGCAGTGCTAGAGTTCACAGGGGTTTTAACACCATATATTTT. Protein product: CSARVHRGFNTIYF.

This clonotype was counted many times. The chain is built from TRBV12-3 or TRBV12-4 and TRBJ2-1; D is undetermined. The CDR3 contains 12 residues. V dropped 7 bases and J dropped 1 base, with 5 bases sitting between them. The DNA of the CDR3 is TGTGCCAGCACCCAATCCTACAATGAGCAGTTCTTC. Its protein is CASTQSYNEQFF.

The rearrangement links TRBV7-8 to TRBJ2-1, with D perhaps TRBD2 (6 bases). This CDR3 comprises 15 residues. CDR1 is SGHVS and CDR2 is FQNEAQ in the germline V gene. The V and J ends lost 1 base and 1 base respectively, with 8 bases between them. CDR3 region: CASSLERVSYNEQFF. The CDR3 nucleotides read TGTGCCAGCAGCTTAGAGCGGGTGTCCTACAATGAGCAGTTCTTC. The whole variable domain, remainder taken from reference TRBV7-8 and TRBJ2-1, is GAGVSQSPRYKVAKRGQDVALRCDPISGHVSLFWYQQALGQGPEFLTYFQNEAQLDKSGLPSDRFFAERPEGSVSTLKIQRTQQEDSAVYLCASSLERVSYNEQFFGPGTRLTVL.

This chain uses TRBV20-1 with TRBJ1-6; D not certain. The CDR3 totals 14 residues. Looked up from germline, CDR1 is DFQATT and CDR2 is SNEGSKA (reference sequence). V gave up 1 base and J gave up 1 base, with 5 bases separating them. This CDR3 reads CSARGISYNSPLHF. In DNA form, the CDR3 reads TGCAGTGCTAGAGGGATTTCCTATAATTCACCCCTCCACTTT.

The chain links TRBV4-3 to TRBJ2-7; D is undetermined. Trimming left V 0 bases short and J 3 bases short, with 12 bases between. The CDR3 consists of 15 residues. Germline assignment: CDR1 LGHNA and CDR2 YSLEER. The CDR3 loop reads CASSQEWGTGYEQYF. The CDR3 DNA reads TGCGCCAGCAGCCAAGAATGGGGAACCGGCTACGAGCAGTACTTC.

This clonotype was observed a few times. The gene calls are TRBV7-2 and TRBJ2-1; 8 bases match TRBD2. The CDR3 is made up of 16 amino acids. The V segment lost 4 bases and the J segment 3 bases; nucleotides outside the gene matches: 8. Germline lookup yields CDR1 SGHTA and CDR2 FQGNSA. CDR3 coding DNA: TGTGCCAGCAGCTCGAGAGCGGGGGCTCACTACAATGAGCAGTTCTTC. As protein: CASSSRAGAHYNEQFF.

CDR3 amino acids: CAITGSNNSPLHF. CDR3 bases: TGTGCCATCACCGGTTCGAATAATTCACCCCTCCACTTT. V usage is TRBV10-3 and J usage is TRBJ1-6; D gene ambiguous. Trimming took off 7 bases at V and 5 bases at J, with 9 bases between the two ends. CDR1 and CDR2 from the germline V gene are ENHRY and SYGVKD. The CDR3 consists of 13 residues.

The rearrangement joins TRBV29-1 to TRBJ1-1, with a possible D match to TRBD1 (5 bases). The CDR3 is 16 residues long. Per the germline V gene, CDR1 is SQVTM and CDR2 is ANQGSEA. Trimming removed 1 base from V and 2 bases from J, with 17 bases in between. The CDR3 sequence is CSVEGGRATDNTEAFF. In DNA, the CDR3 is TGCAGCGTTGAAGGCGGGCGGGCGACAGACAACACTGAAGCTTTCTTT.

The J gene is TRBJ2-2, the V gene TRBV28; TRBD2 matches at 10 bases. The V gene end was trimmed by 7 bases and the J gene end by 0 bases; junction bases not matched to a gene: 5. This CDR3 spans 16 amino acids. In germline, CDR1 is MDHEN, CDR2 SYDVKM. Here the CDR3 reads CASKQAGGSNTGELFF. The CDR3 coding sequence is TGTGCCAGCAAGCAAGCGGGAGGGTCGAACACCGGGGAGCTGTTTTTT.

The chain couples TRBV13 to TRBJ2-7; TRBD1 is a possible D gene (5 bases). Trimming left V 5 bases short and J 3 bases short, with 26 bases between. Germline values: CDR1 PRHDT, CDR2 FYEKMQ (reference sequence). CDR3 length: 18 amino acids. CDR3 in DNA: TGTGCCAGCAGCCAAGATCCGGGTCTGGGGCGGAAGGGCTACGAGCAGTACTTC. Amino acid sequence: CASSQDPGLGRKGYEQYF.

The rearrangement links TRBV20-1 to TRBJ2-7; 13 bases line up with TRBD2. J lost 1 base, V lost 6 bases, and 9 bases had no gene match. Germline V lookup: CDR1 DFQATT, CDR2 SNEGSKA (reference sequence). CDR3 length equals 16 residues. The CDR3 sequence: CSAGVVTSGRSYEQYF. Written as DNA, the CDR3 is TGCAGTGCCGGTGTCGTGACTAGCGGGAGGTCCTACGAGCAGTACTTC.

The chain is built from TRBV2 and TRBJ1-1, with 9 bases identical to TRBD1. This CDR3 has 15 residues. Germline V gene data show CDR1 as SNHLY and CDR2 as FYNNEI. V shed 6 bases and J 1 base; nucleotides not matched to a gene: 6. CDR3 in amino acids: CASRRQGVGNTEAFF. Written as DNA, the CDR3 is TGTGCCAGCAGGCGACAGGGGGTTGGGAACACTGAAGCTTTCTTT. The variable domain in full, completed from reference TRBV2 and TRBJ1-1, reads EPEVTQTPSHQVTQMGQEVILRCVPISNHLYFYWYRQILGQKVEFLVSFYNNEISEKSEIFDDQFSVERPDGSNFTLKIRSTKLEDSAMYFCASRRQGVGNTEAFFGQGTRLTVV.